Shown below are 25 T cell receptor beta chains from a single sample sequenced in a study of T-cell memory formation after mild COVID-19 (dated by TCRdb to the early 2020s). Libraries were prepared through 5' RACE. The listed sequencing device is Illumina NovaSeq 6000. In TCRdb, the public reads were trimmed at Q25 with fastp and aligned with MiXCR, with productive beta chains retained. Each CDR3 protein gets just one entry, which takes the most common genes and DNA from the rows behind it. The sample contains approximately 230,000 distinct CDR3 sequences, roughly 15% of them found a single time. The ten biggest clones cover 3.5% to 4% of the sample. The sequenced sample was PBMCs or a T cell subset sorted from them (not recorded which). Receptor source: a man younger than 30 who had mild COVID-19 (a few samples of this study predate the infection). The sample titles of this study are shuffled in the database, so cell type and time point are left out; the donor was told from shared clones.

The V call is TRBV7-8, the J call TRBJ2-1; D gene ambiguous. The V end was cut by 5 bases, the J end by 5 bases, with 10 bases between. Germline lookup yields CDR1 SGHVS and CDR2 FQNEAQ. The CDR3 totals 13 residues. Written as DNA, the CDR3 is TGTGCCAGCAGCCTATCCCTGGACAATGAGCAGTTCTTC. Translated: CASSLSLDNEQFF.

This clonotype was recorded a few times. The V and J genes are TRBV10-1 and TRBJ2-1; D may match TRBD1 or TRBD2 (5 bases each). The CDR3 loop spans 16 amino acids. The germline gives CDR1 WNHNN, CDR2 SYGVQD (reference sequence). The V and J ends lost 3 bases and 1 base respectively, with 13 bases between them. CDR3 in amino acids: CASSDGLAGSYNEQFF. The DNA of the CDR3 is TGCGCCAGCAGTGATGGGCTAGCAGGGTCCTACAATGAGCAGTTCTTC.

This clonotype has just a few counts. The V call is TRBV28, the J call TRBJ2-5; 9 positions match TRBD1. Trimming cost V 4 bases and J 0 bases; bases outside gene matches: 6. Germline assignment: CDR1 MDHEN and CDR2 SYDVKM. The CDR3 is 16 amino acids. The CDR3 loop reads CASSSPGQGYQETQYF. In DNA form, the CDR3 reads TGTGCCAGCAGTTCCCCGGGACAGGGTTACCAAGAGACCCAGTACTTC.

This clonotype occurred a few times. The chain employs TRBV10-3 and TRBJ2-3, with TRBD2 matching over 10 bases. This CDR3 has 15 residues. With V trimmed by 2 bases and J by 4 bases, 3 bases remained unmatched. Germline CDR1 is ENHRY and CDR2 is SYGVKD. The chain's CDR3 is CAISEKRGGADTQYF. The CDR3 region has the DNA TGTGCCATCAGTGAGAAGCGGGGGGGCGCAGATACGCAGTATTTT.

V gene TRBV7-2 combines with J gene TRBJ2-5, with D perhaps TRBD2 (6 bases). The CDR3 is 16 amino acids. V was pared by 5 bases and J by 5 bases, with 21 bases between. Germline lookup yields CDR1 SGHTA and CDR2 FQGNSA. The CDR3 loop reads CASSPNPRGLMETQYF. The CDR3 DNA is TGTGCCAGCAGCCCTAACCCACGGGGACTCATGGAGACCCAGTACTTC.

This clonotype was observed a handful of times. The rearrangement links TRBV27 to TRBJ2-5, with 8 bases that match TRBD1. After removal of 4 bases from V and 7 bases from J, the junction contained 8 bases not matched to a gene. Looked up from germline, CDR1 is MNHEY and CDR2 is SMNVEV (reference sequence). This CDR3 has 14 residues. CDR3 nucleotides: TGTGCCAGCAGTTCGGACAGGGCCAGCGGGACCCAGTACTTC. As protein: CASSSDRASGTQYF.

The CDR3 coding sequence is TGTGCCACCGGGGAGGAGTCCCAAGAGACCCAGTACTTC. Its protein product is CATGEESQETQYF. V gene TRBV24-1 combines with J gene TRBJ2-5, with D possibly being TRBD2 (6 bases). Trimming took off 9 bases at V and 1 base at J, with 11 bases between the two ends. Looked up from germline, CDR1 is KGHDR and CDR2 is SFDVKD. This CDR3 has 13 residues.

The chain uses TRBV5-6 and TRBJ2-2; a possible D gene is TRBD2 (5 bases). This CDR3 spans 14 amino acids. The germline V and J ends were trimmed by 0 bases and 7 bases, with 10 bases remaining between them. Germline V gene data show CDR1 as SGHDT and CDR2 as YYEEEE. The CDR3 DNA is TGTGCCAGCAGCTTGGTCATTGGAGGCGGGGAGCTGTTTTTT. Translation gives CASSLVIGGGELFF.

The chain has TRBV25-1 and TRBJ1-2; unclear D gene. CDR1 and CDR2 (germline): MGHDK, SYGVNS. V was cut by 7 bases and J by 2 bases, with 14 bases left in between. This CDR3 contains 14 residues. Written as DNA, the CDR3 is TGTGCCAGCACTCGAGCAGGTGCAAACTATGGCTACACCTTC. Its translation is CASTRAGANYGYTF.

This clonotype was detected ten times or more. The chain combines TRBV11-2 with TRBJ2-5; D is uncertain. Trimming shortened V by 1 base and J by 7 bases, and 13 bases separated the two germline ends. Germline-derived CDR1 and CDR2 are SGHAT and FQNNGV. The CDR3 contains 14 residues. CDR3 loop: CASSLGRQIGTQYF. DNA for the CDR3: TGTGCCAGCAGCTTAGGAAGGCAGATCGGGACCCAGTACTTC.

This clonotype was counted between two and nine times. The V call is TRBV5-5, the J call TRBJ1-5; D is ambiguous. Deletions cut 0 bases from V and 6 bases from J, with 13 bases between. There are 15 residues in the CDR3. The germline V gene has CDR1 SGHKS and CDR2 YYEKEE (reference sequence). DNA of the CDR3: TGTGCCAGCAGCTTGGGCCGGGCAGGCTCTCAGCCCCAGCATTTT. The encoded protein is CASSLGRAGSQPQHF.

This clonotype was seen a few times. CDR3 DNA: TGTGCCAGCTCACCAAGCGTGAGTGGGACTGAAGCTTTCTTT. Amino acid sequence: CASSPSVSGTEAFF. J is TRBJ1-1 and V is TRBV18; no clear D gene. Germline CDR1 KGHSH, CDR2 LQKENI. The CDR3 runs to 14 residues. The V gene lost 2 bases and the J gene lost 5 bases, with 12 bases spanning the gap.

The chain uses TRBV20-1 and TRBJ1-6, with 7 bases lining up with TRBD1. The germline V gene encodes CDR1 DFQATT and CDR2 SNEGSKA (reference sequence). This CDR3 comprises 13 residues. With 4 bases clipped from V and 9 bases from J, the junction kept 6 bases outside the gene matches. Here the CDR3 DNA reads TGCAGTGCTACCGGGACAGTCATTTCACCCCTCCACTTT. Its translation: CSATGTVISPLHF.

The V and J genes are TRBV4-1 and TRBJ2-7; TRBD2 matches 12 bases. Germline CDR1 and CDR2: MGHRA and YSYEKL. J gave up 7 bases and V 0 bases, and 10 bases lay outside the gene matches. This CDR3 is 17 amino acids long. The CDR3 loop reads CASSQDTTRGLAGEQYF. As DNA, the CDR3 is TGCGCCAGCAGCCAAGATACGACTCGCGGACTAGCGGGAGAGCAGTACTTC.

This clonotype was detected a few times. The chain recombines TRBV4-1 with TRBJ2-1; 15 bases fit TRBD2. Germline CDR1 is MGHRA and CDR2 is YSYEKL. The CDR3 loop spans 19 amino acids. Trimming removed 0 bases from V and 2 bases from J; junction bases left unmatched: 5. The CDR3 loop reads CASSQEPGLAGGPYNEQFF. The DNA of the CDR3 is TGCGCCAGCAGCCAAGAGCCGGGACTAGCGGGGGGCCCCTACAATGAGCAGTTCTTC.

The chain is built from TRBV5-1 and TRBJ2-1; D is possibly TRBD2 (5 bases). V dropped 0 bases and J dropped 6 bases, with 7 bases sitting between them. Germline-derived CDR1 and CDR2 are SGHRS and YFSETQ. This CDR3 contains 13 residues. This CDR3 reads CASSLGSVNEQFF. In nucleotides, the CDR3 is TGCGCCAGCAGCTTGGGTAGCGTCAATGAGCAGTTCTTC.

This clonotype occurred a few times. The chain couples TRBV7-9 to TRBJ2-4, with 7 bases that match TRBD2. Germline V gene data show CDR1 as SEHNR and CDR2 as FQNEAQ (reference sequence). The CDR3 length is 13 residues. V lost 8 bases to trimming and J lost 8 bases; unmatched junction nucleotides: 9. The CDR3 sequence: CASSASGDHIQYF. For the CDR3, the DNA is TGTGCCAGCTCGGCGAGCGGGGATCACATTCAGTACTTC.

This clonotype has a handful of counts. The chain has TRBV6-1 and TRBJ2-2; 8 bases match TRBD1. Germline assignment: CDR1 MNHNS and CDR2 SASEGT. The CDR3 contains 15 residues. After removal of 7 bases from V and 7 bases from J, the junction contained 11 bases not matched to a gene. CDR3 protein: CASMVQGALVGELFF. The CDR3, as DNA: TGTGCCAGCATGGTGCAGGGGGCTCTCGTCGGGGAGCTGTTTTTT.

The V and J genes are TRBV6-5 and TRBJ1-2; 9 bases fit TRBD1. V lost 0 bases and J lost 0; bases outside the gene matches: 5. This CDR3 has 17 amino acids. Germline assignment: CDR1 MNHEY and CDR2 SVGAGI. This chain's CDR3 is CASSYSTGGSANYGYTF. The CDR3 coding sequence is TGTGCCAGCAGTTACTCAACAGGGGGCTCGGCTAACTATGGCTACACCTTC.

This clonotype was seen a few times. The chain couples TRBV7-2 to TRBJ2-1, with 8 positions matching TRBD2. Germline lookup yields CDR1 SGHTA and CDR2 FQGNSA. The trim removed 1 base at V and 5 bases at J, leaving 4 bases unmatched. CDR3 length: 15 residues. The CDR3: CASSLEPGGHNEQFF. The CDR3 region has the DNA TGTGCCAGCAGCTTAGAGCCGGGGGGGCACAATGAGCAGTTCTTC.

The rearrangement links TRBV3-1 to TRBJ2-5, with D possibly TRBD1 on 5 matching bases. Trimming removed 0 bases at V and 8 bases at J, with 13 bases between. This CDR3 is 14 amino acids long. Germline V lookup: CDR1 LGHDT, CDR2 YNNKEL (reference sequence). In DNA form, the CDR3 reads TGTGCCAGCAGCCAAGAAGGGGTCCAGGTTACCCAGTACTTC. Translated: CASSQEGVQVTQYF.

This clonotype turned up a few times. The rearrangement uses TRBV9 and TRBJ2-1; 7 bases fit TRBD2. CDR1 SGDLS and CDR2 YYNGEE come from the germline V gene. This CDR3 spans 15 amino acids. The V segment lost 1 base and the J segment 3 bases; nucleotides outside the gene matches: 4. The CDR3 nucleotides are TGTGCCAGCAGCGTACTAGCGGACCTCTACAATGAGCAGTTCTTC. It yields the protein CASSVLADLYNEQFF.

This clonotype was found a few times. The chain carries TRBV5-5 and TRBJ2-1, with a possible D match to TRBD1 (5 bases). In germline, CDR1 is SGHKS, CDR2 YYEKEE (reference sequence). V lost 4 bases and J 8 bases, leaving 10 bases between the germline ends. The CDR3 consists of 12 residues. The CDR3 here is CASSREQDEQFF. In DNA form, the CDR3 reads TGTGCCAGCAGCAGAGAACAGGATGAGCAGTTCTTC.

The chain is built from TRBV5-6 and TRBJ1-1; D call uncertain. Between the trimmed V and J ends, which lost 4 bases and 5 bases, there was a span of 18 bases. The CDR3 runs to 15 residues. Germline lookup yields CDR1 SGHDT and CDR2 YYEEEE. Written as DNA, the CDR3 is TGTGCCAGCAGCCCCCGCGACGCCCGATGGACTGAAGCTTTCTTT. Its translation: CASSPRDARWTEAFF.

The genes are TRBV7-2 and TRBJ1-2; a weak D match, TRBD1 (5 bases). CDR1 and CDR2 from the germline V gene are SGHTA and FQGNSA. The CDR3 covers 15 residues. Trimming removed 1 base at V and 0 bases at J, with 9 bases between. This CDR3 is CASSLEGLANYGYTF. The CDR3 coding sequence is TGTGCCAGCAGCTTAGAGGGGTTAGCTAACTATGGCTACACCTTC.